These 3 T cell receptor beta chains were sequenced from one sample in a study of cytomegalovirus exposure and HLA in healthy donors (TCRdb year 2017). Library method: the immunoSEQ multiplex PCR assay. The multiplex PCR relied on a mix of 60 forward primers for TCR Vbeta segments and 13 reverse primers for TCR Jbeta segments. Imported from immuneACCESS, the table was reduced by TCRdb to in-frame sequences with V and J called. These copies leave out some clones; in studies compared against another copy, an unresolved V gene accounts for under half, and the cause of the remainder is not known. In all, the sample holds 150,000 to 200,000 clones, and 82% of those were seen once. The ten most abundant clones make up 6.5% of the sample. The sample comprised PBMCs. The receptors were gathered from a woman aged 45-60 years in good health and CMV-seropositive.

The genes are TRBV14 and TRBJ2-2, with D unresolved. The germline V gene has CDR1 SGHDN and CDR2 FVKESK. The CDR3 length is 13 residues. Trimming stripped 4 bases from V and 4 bases from J, with 7 bases between. This chain's CDR3 is CASSLGSTGELFF. The CDR3 coding sequence is TGTGCCAGCAGCCTTGGTAGCACCGGGGAGCTGTTTTTT.

The V call is TRBV5-4, the J call TRBJ2-7, with D possibly TRBD2 on 6 matching bases. The CDR3 runs to 15 residues. Germline lookup yields CDR1 SGHNT and CDR2 YYREEE (reference sequence). V gave up 4 bases and J gave up 7 bases, with 21 bases separating them. In nucleotides, the CDR3 is TGTGCCAGCAGCGGACGGGACTCTTTTCGAGGGGAGCAGTACTTC. Translation gives CASSGRDSFRGEQYF.

The chain has TRBV28 and TRBJ2-3; 11 bases fit TRBD1. The trim removed 3 bases at V and 4 bases at J, leaving 12 bases unmatched. The CDR3 consists of 18 residues. Per germline, CDR1 MDHEN and CDR2 SYDVKM. The CDR3 loop reads CASSFVPGTGQGADTQYF. Written as DNA, the CDR3 is TGTGCCAGCAGTTTTGTACCCGGGACGGGACAGGGGGCAGATACGCAGTATTTT.